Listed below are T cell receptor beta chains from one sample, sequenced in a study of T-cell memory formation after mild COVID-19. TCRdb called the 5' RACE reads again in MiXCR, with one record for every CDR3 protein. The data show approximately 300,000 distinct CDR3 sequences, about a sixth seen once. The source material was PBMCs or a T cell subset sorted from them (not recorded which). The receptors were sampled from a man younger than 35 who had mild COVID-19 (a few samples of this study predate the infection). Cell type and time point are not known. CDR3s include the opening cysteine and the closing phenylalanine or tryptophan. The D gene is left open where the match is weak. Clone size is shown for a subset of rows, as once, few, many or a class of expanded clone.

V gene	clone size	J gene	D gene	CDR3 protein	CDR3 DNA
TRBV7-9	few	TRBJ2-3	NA	CAGNRAAGGTDTQYF	TGTGCCGGGAACCGGGCGGCCGGAGGCACAGATACGCAGTATTTT
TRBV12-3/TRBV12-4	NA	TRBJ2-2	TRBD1	CASSGPNRGTGELFF	TGTGCCAGCAGTGGCCCGAACAGGGGCACCGGGGAGCTGTTTTTT
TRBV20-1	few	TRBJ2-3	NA	CSGLRGPSTDTQYF	TGCAGTGGCCTCCGCGGCCCTAGCACAGATACGCAGTATTTT
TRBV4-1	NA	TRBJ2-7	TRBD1	CASSQGDRALHEQYF	TGCGCCAGCAGCCAGGGGGACAGGGCCCTCCACGAGCAGTACTTC
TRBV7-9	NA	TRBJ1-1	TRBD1	CASTYRGNMNTEAFF	TGTGCCAGCACCTACAGGGGAAACATGAACACTGAAGCTTTCTTT
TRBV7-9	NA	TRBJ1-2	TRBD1	CASDGYRGLNGYTF	TGTGCCAGCGATGGATACAGGGGATTAAATGGCTACACCTTC
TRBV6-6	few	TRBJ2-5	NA	CASSVDLQTQYF	TGTGCCAGCAGTGTAGACCTTCAGACCCAGTACTTC
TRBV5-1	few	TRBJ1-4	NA	CASSLQGIAEKLFF	TGCGCCAGCAGCTTACAGGGTATAGCTGAAAAACTGTTTTTT
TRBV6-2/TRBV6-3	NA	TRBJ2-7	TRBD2	CASSRAGEGYEQYF	TGTGCCAGCAGTCGAGCGGGGGAAGGATACGAGCAGTACTTC
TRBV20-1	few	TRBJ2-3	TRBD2	CSARRGGRADTQYF	TGCAGTGCTAGACGGGGGGGCCGCGCAGATACGCAGTATTTT
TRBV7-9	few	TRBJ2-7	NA	CASSLRALGDEQYF	TGTGCCAGCAGCTTAAGGGCCCTGGGCGACGAGCAGTACTTC
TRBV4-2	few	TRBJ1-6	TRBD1	CASSQGGQANSPLHF	TGTGCCAGCAGCCAAGGGGGACAGGCAAATTCACCCCTCCACTTT
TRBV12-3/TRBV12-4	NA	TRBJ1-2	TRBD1	CASNRGFGYTF	TGTGCCAGCAACAGGGGGTTTGGCTACACCTTC
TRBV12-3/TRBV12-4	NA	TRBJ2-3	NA	CASSLGWLSGNTQYF	TGTGCCAGCAGTTTAGGGTGGCTTTCAGGGAATACGCAGTATTTT
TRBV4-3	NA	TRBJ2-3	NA	CASSQETWDTQYF	TGCGCCAGCAGCCAAGAAACGTGGGATACGCAGTATTTT
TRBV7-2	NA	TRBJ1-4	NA	CASSLAGIANEKLFF	TGTGCCAGCAGCTTAGCAGGGATTGCTAATGAAAAACTGTTTTTT